This T cell receptor beta chain was sequenced in a study of neurological immune-mediated disorders. Study-wide results and caveats: The most TCR clonal expansion was seen in HTLV-1-associated myelopathy, and the least was seen in multiple sclerosis, which fell below healthy controls. None of the CDR3 amino acid sequences of expanded clones recurred across subjects, suggesting private repertoires in all groups.

With 0 bases clipped from V and 5 bases from J, the junction kept 1 base outside the gene matches. The CDR3 has 14 amino acids. Germline CDR1 reads SGHTA; CDR2 reads FQGTGA. The sorted libraries took under 1.2 million CD4+ or CD8+ T cells. This clonotype was observed many times. The target antigen is unknown. The authors made cDNA by 5'RACE with 10-nucleotide random UMIs. MiXCR, run by TCRdb on the 5' RACE reads, gives a single entry per CDR3 protein. The data hold about 19,000 distinct CDR3 sequences, with 6% to 8.5% observed a single time. Sequencing was performed on CD8+ T cells from blood. The chain couples TRBV7-3 to TRBJ2-1; 7 bases fit TRBD2. The sequence was obtained from a woman aged 25 to 45 with HTLV-1-associated myelopathy (HAM/TSP). The CDR3 reads CASSLTGGDNEQFF. The CDR3 DNA sequence: TGTGCCAGCAGCTTAACGGGGGGGGACAATGAGCAGTTCTTC.